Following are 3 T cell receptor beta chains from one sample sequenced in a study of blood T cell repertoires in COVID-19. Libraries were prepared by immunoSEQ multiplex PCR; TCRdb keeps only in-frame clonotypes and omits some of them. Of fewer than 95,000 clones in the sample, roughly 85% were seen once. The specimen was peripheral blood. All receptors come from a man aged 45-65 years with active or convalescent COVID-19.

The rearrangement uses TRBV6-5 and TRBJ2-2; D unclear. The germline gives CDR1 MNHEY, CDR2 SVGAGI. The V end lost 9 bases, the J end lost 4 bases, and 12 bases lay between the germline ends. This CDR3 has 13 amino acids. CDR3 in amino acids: CASRVLTTGELFF. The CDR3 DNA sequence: TGTGCCAGTCGGGTGTTGACCACCGGGGAGCTGTTTTTT.

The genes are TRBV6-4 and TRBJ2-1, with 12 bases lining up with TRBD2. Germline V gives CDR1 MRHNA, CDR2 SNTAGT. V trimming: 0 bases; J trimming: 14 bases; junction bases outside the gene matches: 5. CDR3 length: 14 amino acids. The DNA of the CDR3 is TGTGCCAGCAGTGACTCACACCTAGCGGGAGGGGAGTTCTTC. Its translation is CASSDSHLAGGEFF.

For the CDR3, the DNA is TGTGCCACCAGCAGATTTTCCGGGACAGGCTCCTACGAGCAGTACTTC. Translated: CATSRFSGTGSYEQYF. The J gene is TRBJ2-7, the V gene TRBV15, with 8 bases aligning to TRBD1. V dropped 2 bases and J dropped 0; count of bases not matched to a gene: 6. CDR3 length: 16 residues. Germline CDR1 LNHNV, CDR2 YYDKDF (reference sequence). The full variable domain, completed using reference TRBV15 and TRBJ2-7, is DAMVIQNPRYQVTQFGKPVTLSCSQTLNHNVMYWYQQKSSQAPKLLFHYYDKDFNNEADTPDNFQSRRPNTSFCFLDIRSPGLGDTAMYLCATSRFSGTGSYEQYFGPGTRLTVT.